This TCR beta chain was sequenced for a study of CD8 T cells in Susac syndrome. Both CD4+ and CD8+ T cells were negatively isolated, and TEMRA cells underwent FACS enrichment. With random hexamers, reverse transcription was performed on about 0.5 to 1 ug of RNA. Amplification of TCR beta CDR3 by immunoSEQ multiplex PCR spanned 54 Vbeta and 13 Jbeta. TCRdb re-called the immunoSEQ multiplex PCR reads through MiXCR, storing one row per CDR3 protein. The sample contains around 180,000 distinct CDR3 sequences, approximately 95% of which appear only once. Sequencing was carried out using CD8+ T cells from PBMCs. This TCR derives from a human donor with multiple sclerosis.

The CDR3 DNA sequence: TGTGCCAGCGGCTCTCCAGCGGGAGGTCGGTACGAGCAGTACTTC. This gives the protein CASGSPAGGRYEQYF. The rearrangement uses TRBV27 and TRBJ2-7, with 9 nucleotides matching TRBD2. Germline V lookup: CDR1 MNHEY, CDR2 SMNVEV (reference sequence). CDR3 length equals 15 residues. With 8 bases clipped from V and 4 bases from J, the junction kept 12 bases outside the gene matches.